This TCR beta chain was captured in a study of blood T cell repertoires in COVID-19. The germline CDR1 and CDR2 sequences are SGDLS and YYNGEE. V lost 0 bases and J lost 10; bases outside the gene matches: 6. The CDR3 extends over 15 amino acids. Per the original methods: Estimation of nucleated cell counts relied on the amplification of reference gene primers. TCRdb's table, derived via immunoSEQ multiplex PCR, lists solely in-frame clones and lacks some. D and trimming come from the DNA, and the V and J calls and clone size come from that table. The sample contains roughly 150,000 clones, 70% to 85% of which appear only once.

This rearrangement joins TRBV9 to TRBJ2-3; 12 positions match TRBD1. Specimen: PBMCs or T cells enriched from blood (not recorded which). This clonotype was sampled from a woman aged 18-29 years who had been exposed to COVID-19. The CDR3 region has the DNA TGTGCCAGCAGCGTAGAGGGACAGGGGGCTTCGGCGCAGTATTTT. Protein product: CASSVEGQGASAQYF.